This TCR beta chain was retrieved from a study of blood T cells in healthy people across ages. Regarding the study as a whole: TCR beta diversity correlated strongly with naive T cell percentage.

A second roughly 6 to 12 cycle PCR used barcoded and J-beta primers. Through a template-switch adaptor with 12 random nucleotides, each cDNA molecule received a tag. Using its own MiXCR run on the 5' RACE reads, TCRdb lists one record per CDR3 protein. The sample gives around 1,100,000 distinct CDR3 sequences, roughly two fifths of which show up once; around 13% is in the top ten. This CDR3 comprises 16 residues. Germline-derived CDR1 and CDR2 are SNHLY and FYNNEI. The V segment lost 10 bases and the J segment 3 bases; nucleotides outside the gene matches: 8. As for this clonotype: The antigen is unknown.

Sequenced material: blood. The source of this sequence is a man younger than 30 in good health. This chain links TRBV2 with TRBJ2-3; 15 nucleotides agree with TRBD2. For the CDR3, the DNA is TGTGCCACTGGACTAGCGGGGGGGCCTGTAACAGATACGCAGTATTTT. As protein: CATGLAGGPVTDTQYF.